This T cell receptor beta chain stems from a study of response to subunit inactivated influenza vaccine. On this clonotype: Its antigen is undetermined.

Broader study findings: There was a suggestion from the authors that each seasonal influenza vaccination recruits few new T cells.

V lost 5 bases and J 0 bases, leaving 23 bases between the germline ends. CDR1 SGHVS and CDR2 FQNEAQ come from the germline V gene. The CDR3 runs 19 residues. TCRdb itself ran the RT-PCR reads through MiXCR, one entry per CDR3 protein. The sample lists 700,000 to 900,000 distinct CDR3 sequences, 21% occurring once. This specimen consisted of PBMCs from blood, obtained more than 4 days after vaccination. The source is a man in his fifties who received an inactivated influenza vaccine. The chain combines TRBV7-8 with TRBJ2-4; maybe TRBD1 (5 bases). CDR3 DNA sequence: TGTGCCAGCAGCACTCTCACAGGCTTCAGTGTCTTAGCCAAAAACATTCAGTACTTC. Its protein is CASSTLTGFSVLAKNIQYF.